This T cell receptor (beta chain) came from a study of identical twins. The study's findings and limits: For monozygotic twins, models underestimated out-of-frame TCR alpha sharing. Those out-of-frame alpha sequences shared by twins showed an excess of low generation probability. With abundant cord blood beta clonotypes, insertions were fewer; memory repertoires showed no such pattern. The study reached conclusions through statistical analysis that was cross-sectional, not following the same donors.

The sample holds many counts of this clonotype. Its target is unknown. TCRdb independently ran MiXCR on the 5' RACE reads; one entry per CDR3 protein. Among roughly 240,000 distinct CDR3 sequences listed, approximately 7.3% were seen once. Trimming shortened V by 5 bases and J by 7 bases, and 9 bases separated the two germline ends. The CDR3 extends over 12 amino acids. Per the germline V gene, CDR1 is PRHDT and CDR2 is FYEKMQ (reference sequence). The same sample was also studied in work on yellow fever vaccine responses in identical twins.

Sequencing used CD8+ T cells sorted from blood. The V call is TRBV13, the J call TRBJ2-1; D is uncertain. This clonotype was sampled from a woman aged 18-35 years in good health. This CDR3 reads CASSQTQNEQFF. CDR3 in DNA: TGTGCCAGCAGCCAGACCCAGAATGAGCAGTTCTTC.